The sequence of this T cell receptor (beta chain) was determined in a study of cytomegalovirus exposure and HLA in healthy donors. Broader study findings: A later analysis by the authors found several of the most significant clusters apparently linked to common viral pathogens.

This cohort consisted of healthy bone marrow donors. Vbeta (60) and Jbeta (13) primers were used in the PCR. Per the original data handling: Later, tens of millions of unique TCR beta chains were counted in an analysis, and about 10 million of them were shared. Sequencing used immunoSEQ multiplex PCR; TCRdb keeps in-frame clones, though not all of them. V, J and clone size were drawn from that table, and D and trimming were deduced from the DNA. This repertoire shows under 250,000 clones, approximately 85% found once; its top ten account for about 2.2%. Trimming left V 4 bases short and J 2 bases short, with 6 bases between. There are 11 residues in the CDR3. Germline loops: CDR1 DFQATT, CDR2 SNEGSKA (reference sequence). This clone was recorded once. Antigen unknown.

Sequenced material: PBMCs. This TCR was sampled from a woman aged 50 to 60 in good health and CMV-seronegative. J is TRBJ2-7 and V is TRBV20-1; D remains unclear. The CDR3 sequence: CSATNPYEQYF. The CDR3 nucleotides are TGCAGTGCTACTAACCCCTACGAGCAGTACTTC.